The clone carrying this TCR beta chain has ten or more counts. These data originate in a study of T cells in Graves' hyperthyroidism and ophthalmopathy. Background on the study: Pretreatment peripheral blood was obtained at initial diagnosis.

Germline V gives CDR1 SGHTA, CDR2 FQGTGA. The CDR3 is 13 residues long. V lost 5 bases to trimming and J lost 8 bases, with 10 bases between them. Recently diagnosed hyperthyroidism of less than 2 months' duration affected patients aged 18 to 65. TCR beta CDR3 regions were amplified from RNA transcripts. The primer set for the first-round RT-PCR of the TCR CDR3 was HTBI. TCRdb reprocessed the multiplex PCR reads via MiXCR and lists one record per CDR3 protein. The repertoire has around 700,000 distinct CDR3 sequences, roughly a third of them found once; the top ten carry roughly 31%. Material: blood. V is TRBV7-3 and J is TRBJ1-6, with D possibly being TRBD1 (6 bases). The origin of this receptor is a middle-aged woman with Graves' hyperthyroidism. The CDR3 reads CASSPNRDSPLHF. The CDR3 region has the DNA TGTGCCAGCAGCCCAAACAGGGATTCACCCCTCCACTTT.